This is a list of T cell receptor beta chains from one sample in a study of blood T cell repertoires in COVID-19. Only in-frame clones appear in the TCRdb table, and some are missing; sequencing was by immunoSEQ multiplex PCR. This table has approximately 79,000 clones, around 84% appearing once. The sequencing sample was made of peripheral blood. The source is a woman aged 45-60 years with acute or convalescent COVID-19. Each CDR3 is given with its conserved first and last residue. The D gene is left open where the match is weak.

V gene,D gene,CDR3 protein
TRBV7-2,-,CASSLAEAAEQFF
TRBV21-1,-,CASSKDPDRVGEKLFF
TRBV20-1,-,CSASRGSEQYF
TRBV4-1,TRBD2,CASSQDSGENNEQFF
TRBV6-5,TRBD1,CASRGQGSYEQYF
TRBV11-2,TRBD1,CASSWTGPSGNTIYF
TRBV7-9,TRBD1,CASSTGTGDLYGYTF
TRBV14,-,CASSHRRGRLGYNEQFF
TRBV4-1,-,CASSQSNRATNEKLFF
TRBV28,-,CASSLGGAAGQPQHF
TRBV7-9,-,CASINIRGARYNEQFF
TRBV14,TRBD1,CASRPTRGQGNSPLHF
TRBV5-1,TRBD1,CASRPTGAYNQPQHF
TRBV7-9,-,CASSPPLQGSYGYTF
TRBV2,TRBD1,CASSEEQGSTPLHF
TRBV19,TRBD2,CASRAVAGGRWFF
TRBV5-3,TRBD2,CATQRLAGFHRGAVF
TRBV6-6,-,CASSSGSTDTQYF